A selection of T cell receptor beta chains follows, all from one sample in a study of blood T cell repertoires in COVID-19. Assay used: immunoSEQ multiplex PCR; TCRdb lists only in-frame clones, some missing. This sample yields about 140,000 clones, of which 84% are seen a single time; under 9.5% belongs to the top ten. The sequenced sample was peripheral blood. The receptors originated from a human donor in a cohort sampled during active COVID-19. The CDR3 runs from the conserved cysteine through the conserved F or W. Each record gives: V gene, clone size, J gene, D gene, CDR3 DNA, CDR3 protein. D genes are given only for firm matches. Where a row states a size, it is once, few, many or the class of an expanded clone; other rows omit it.

>TRBV5-1|NA|TRBJ2-1|TRBD2
TGCGCCAGCAGCTTGGGGAAGGGAGGGGATGAGCAGTTCTTC
CASSLGKGGDEQFF
>TRBV18|NA|TRBJ1-1|TRBD1
TGTGCCAGCTCACCACGCGAGACAGGGGCATCCAACACTGAAGCTTTCTTT
CASSPRETGASNTEAFF
>TRBV2|NA|TRBJ1-5|NA
TGTGCCAGCAGTCCACAGGGCTCCGGCAATCAGCCCCAGCATTTT
CASSPQGSGNQPQHF
>TRBV7-2|NA|TRBJ2-2|NA
TGTGCCAGCAGCTTAGCAAGCGGGACAGGAACCGCGAACACCGGGGAGCTGTTTTTT
CASSLASGTGTANTGELFF
>TRBV5-1|NA|TRBJ2-5|TRBD2
TGCGCCAGCAGCACACGGGGGGTAGACCAAGAGACCCAGTACTTC
CASSTRGVDQETQYF
>TRBV5-1|NA|TRBJ2-5|NA
TGCGCCAGCAGCTTGCTTCACGGCAGTCCGGGGCAAGAGACCCAGTACTTC
CASSLLHGSPGQETQYF
>TRBV10-3|NA|TRBJ1-1|NA
TGTGCCATCAGTGAGTCAGTTGGGGGGGTAATGAACACTGAAGCTTTCTTT
CAISESVGGVMNTEAFF
>TRBV7-2|NA|TRBJ1-3|NA
TGTGCCAGCAGCTCGGGAGGAGGGGCCTCCTTGGGCACCATATATTTT
CASSSGGGASLGTIYF
>TRBV20-1|few|TRBJ1-4|TRBD1
TGCAGTGCTAGTGGACGGGACAGGGTGTCAACTAATGAAAAACTGTTTTTT
CSASGRDRVSTNEKLFF
>TRBV5-1|NA|TRBJ1-3|NA
TGCGCCAGCAGCCTGGGGTCCAGCTCTGGAAACACCATATATTTT
CASSLGSSSGNTIYF
>TRBV7-2|NA|TRBJ1-4|TRBD1
TGTGCCAGCAGCCTAGTGGCAGGGGGCATGACTAATGAAAAACTGTTTTTT
CASSLVAGGMTNEKLFF
>TRBV2|NA|TRBJ2-7|TRBD2
TGTGCCAGCAGTCACCCGGGACTAGCGGCCTACGAGCAGTACTTC
CASSHPGLAAYEQYF
>TRBV7-2|NA|TRBJ1-5|NA
TGTGCCAGCAGCTTAGAGGCAGGGAACAATCAGCCCCAGCATTTT
CASSLEAGNNQPQHF
>TRBV5-1|NA|TRBJ2-7|NA
TGCGCCAGCAGCTTGGCAGGACCAGGGCCCTACGAGCAGTACTTC
CASSLAGPGPYEQYF
>TRBV28|NA|TRBJ1-1|NA
TGTGCCAGCACCCTCACGGGGGATGACATGAACACTGAAGCTTTCTTT
CASTLTGDDMNTEAFF
>TRBV9|NA|TRBJ2-1|TRBD2
TGTGCCAGCAGCGTTGCCCCCCAAGCGGGGGCTGCTAGGCAGTTCTTC
CASSVAPQAGAARQFF
>TRBV25-1|NA|TRBJ2-7|TRBD1
TGTGCCAGCAGTTCTCTTGGGGGACAGGGGGCGTACGAGCAGTACTTC
CASSSLGGQGAYEQYF
>TRBV2|NA|TRBJ1-5|TRBD1
TGTGCCAGCAGCTCCGGGACAGGGGACAGTCAGCCCCAGCATTTT
CASSSGTGDSQPQHF
>TRBV5-4|NA|TRBJ2-7|TRBD1
TGTGCCAGCAGCTCGGGGGACAGGACCTACGAGCAGTACTTC
CASSSGDRTYEQYF
>TRBV7-9|few|TRBJ1-2|NA
TGTGCCAGCAGCTTTCCGGGGGGAAAGAGGTATGGCTACACCTTC
CASSFPGGKRYGYTF
>TRBV29-1|NA|TRBJ1-1|NA
TGCAGCGTCTCCCAGGGGTGGGGGGGGAACACTGAAGCTTTCTTT
CSVSQGWGGNTEAFF
>TRBV7-9|few|TRBJ2-3|NA
TGTGCCAGCAGCTCCCGGGTAGGAAGCACAGATACGCAGTATTTT
CASSSRVGSTDTQYF
>TRBV5-1|NA|TRBJ1-3|TRBD1
TGCGCCAGCAGCCCGGACAGGGGCTCTGGAAACACCATATATTTT
CASSPDRGSGNTIYF
>TRBV20-1|NA|TRBJ1-1|NA
TGCAGTGCTAGAGTTGTAGATGAAGCTTTCTTT
CSARVVDEAFF
>TRBV6-1|NA|TRBJ2-6|TRBD1
TGTGCCAGCAGTAAAGGACAGGGTCTCTCTGGGGCCAACGTCCTGACTTTC
CASSKGQGLSGANVLTF
>TRBV28|NA|TRBJ2-7|NA
TGTGCCAGCACCCCGGACACTTACGAGCAGTACTTC
CASTPDTYEQYF
>TRBV18|NA|TRBJ2-7|NA
TGTGCCAGCTCAGCCTCAAGTGGACTCGAGCAGTACTTC
CASSASSGLEQYF
>TRBV12-3/TRBV12-4|NA|TRBJ2-7|TRBD1
TGTGCCAGCAGTTTGGCAGGGGGCTACGAGCAGTACTTC
CASSLAGGYEQYF
>TRBV19|NA|TRBJ2-7|NA
TGTGCCAGTAGTATAGATGCGCAGCGCGAGCAGTACTTC
CASSIDAQREQYF
>TRBV5-1|NA|TRBJ1-4|NA
TGCGCCAGCAGCGCAGATGGGGCAACATTGGAAAAACTGTTTTTT
CASSADGATLEKLFF
>TRBV10-2|NA|TRBJ2-1|NA
TGCGCCAGCAGTGAATGGGGGACAAACAATGAGCAGTTCTTC
CASSEWGTNNEQFF
>TRBV6-5|NA|TRBJ1-3|TRBD1
TGTGCCAGCAGCCTCGACAGGGGCACTGGAAACACCATATATTTT
CASSLDRGTGNTIYF
>TRBV2|few|TRBJ2-1|NA
TGTGCCAGCATGGACGGGACACAGCTCGTCGATGAGCAGTTCTTC
CASMDGTQLVDEQFF
>TRBV24-1|NA|TRBJ2-2|NA
TGTGCCACCAGTGATTTCCGCCTAAACACCGGGGAGCTGTTTTTT
CATSDFRLNTGELFF
>TRBV5-1|NA|TRBJ1-3|NA
TGCGCCAGCAGCTTGGCAGGGCTCCCGCCTCGAATAACCGGGACACCCAGCTCTGGAAACACCATATATTTT
CASSLAGLPPRITGTPSSGNTIYF
>TRBV2|NA|TRBJ1-5|NA
TGTGCCAGCAGCCTCCGGGGGGGGCCCAACTATAGCAATCAGCCCCAGCATTTT
CASSLRGGPNYSNQPQHF
>TRBV7-3|NA|TRBJ1-1|NA
TGTGCCAGCAGCGCCCCGGGGGAGGGCACTGAAGCTTTCTTT
CASSAPGEGTEAFF
>TRBV6-5|NA|TRBJ1-6|NA
TGTGCCAGCAGGAAGGGGACACCAACTTCACCCCTCCACTTT
CASRKGTPTSPLHF
>TRBV3-1/TRBV3-2|NA|TRBJ2-2|TRBD1
TGTGCCAGCAGCCCCCCGACAGGGGGCAGAACCGGGGAGCTGTTTTTT
CASSPPTGGRTGELFF
>TRBV29-1|NA|TRBJ2-7|NA
TGCAGCGTTGCTCCTCTTGGGGCCGGGCCCTACGAGCAGTACTTC
CSVAPLGAGPYEQYF
>TRBV5-1|few|TRBJ2-1|TRBD2
TGCGCCAGCAGCCCCCAAACTAGCGGGGGGATCTATGAGCAGTTCTTC
CASSPQTSGGIYEQFF
>TRBV19|NA|TRBJ1-6|TRBD1
TGTGCCAGTAGTATAGGGAGACAGGGTCCGAATTCACCCCTCCACTTT
CASSIGRQGPNSPLHF
>TRBV12-3/TRBV12-4|NA|TRBJ2-3|NA
TGTGCCAGCAGTACAGGCACAGATACGCAGTATTTT
CASSTGTDTQYF
>TRBV2|NA|TRBJ1-1|TRBD1
TGTGCCAGCAGTAGACAGGGCTTTTCGAACACTGAAGCTTTCTTT
CASSRQGFSNTEAFF
>TRBV19|NA|TRBJ1-4|NA
TGTGCCAGTAGTAACGCCGGGGAAAAACTGTTTTTT
CASSNAGEKLFF
>TRBV7-3|once|TRBJ2-3|NA
TGTGCCAGCAGCTTATTTGGGGGCGATGATACGCAGTATTTT
CASSLFGGDDTQYF
>TRBV7-2|few|TRBJ2-5|TRBD2
TGTGCCAGCAGCCAGGGACTAGCGGGGGATGAGACCCAGTACTTC
CASSQGLAGDETQYF
>TRBV18|NA|TRBJ1-5|NA
TGTGCCAGCTCACCTAGTCCAGGGGAAGCCCAGCATTTT
CASSPSPGEAQHF
>TRBV10-1|NA|TRBJ2-1|NA
TGCGCCAGCAGTGAGCCCAGGGGCTCCTACAATGAGCAGTTCTTC
CASSEPRGSYNEQFF
>TRBV6-5|NA|TRBJ1-2|NA
TGTGCCAGCAGTTACGTCGGGAGCCACTATGGCTACACCTTC
CASSYVGSHYGYTF